Each of the 19 T cell receptor beta chains below was sequenced from the same sample in a study of beta chain features in type 1 diabetes (dated by TCRdb to 2017 to 2018). Library preparation used the immunoSEQ multiplex PCR assay. All of the isolated RNA was reverse transcribed with the High Capacity cDNA Reverse Transcription Kit, so expressed TCRB transcripts were sequenced. TCRdb re-hosts the immuneACCESS table, in-frame sequences only. Its copies lack some clones; in the studies checked, an unresolved V gene accounts for under half of them, and the cause for the rest is not known. The sample table lists about 900,000 clones, 15% to 20% of them with a count of one. About 0.025% of the sample belongs to the ten largest clones. The sample taken for sequencing was naive CD4+ T cells from blood. The sample's cell subset or site, from its label and the paper: true naive CD4+ T cells. These TCRs come from a woman between 18 and 29 years old in good health.

This clone was seen a handful of times. The rearrangement uses TRBV5-1 and TRBJ2-7, with D uncertain. This CDR3 has 13 residues. CDR1 is SGHRS and CDR2 is YFSETQ in the germline V gene. The ends were cut back, 1 base at V and 6 bases at J, with 11 bases in the middle. CDR3 coding DNA: TGCGCCAGCAGCTTGTCCCCTCTAGGCGAGCAGTACTTC. Translation: CASSLSPLGEQYF.

V and J are TRBV18 and TRBJ2-5; the match to TRBD2 covers 12 bases. The CDR3 runs 22 residues. The trim removed 5 bases at V and 2 bases at J, leaving 24 bases unmatched. CDR1 is KGHSH, CDR2 LQKENI, per germline. In DNA form, the CDR3 reads TGTGCCAGCTCAACCAACGGGGGCGCGCCCTCCGGGACTAGCGGGCCACAAGAGACCCAGTACTTC. Encoded protein: CASSTNGGAPSGTSGPQETQYF.

In its sample, this clone was seen a few times. The chain combines TRBV7-3 with TRBJ2-6; D perhaps matches TRBD2 (6 bases). Germline V gene lookup returns CDR1 SGHTA and CDR2 FQGTGA. The CDR3 length is 18 residues. Trimming removed 0 bases at V and 0 bases at J, with 12 bases between. CDR3 sequence reads: CASSLTPGLLSGANVLTF. The CDR3 DNA sequence: TGTGCCAGCAGCTTAACCCCCGGACTACTCTCTGGGGCCAACGTCCTGACTTTC.

As for this clone: The sample holds other DNA sequences that translate to the same CDR3. The chain's CDR3 is CALSRGLSRAFF. The CDR3 region has the DNA TGTGCCCTCAGTCGGGGGCTATCGCGAGCTTTCTTT. V and J are TRBV11-2 and TRBJ1-1, with a tentative D call TRBD1 (6 bases). The CDR3 is made up of 12 amino acids. Germline V gene data show CDR1 as SGHAT and CDR2 as FQNNGV. V was cut by 11 bases and J by 10 bases, with 20 bases left in between. Complete variable domain (other parts from reference TRBV11-2 and TRBJ1-1): EAGVAQSPRYKIIEKRQSVAFWCNPISGHATLYWYQQILGQGPKLLIQFQNNGVVDDSQLPKDRFSAERLKGVDSTLKIQPAKLEDSAVYLCALSRGLSRAFFGQGTRLTVV.

This clone was recorded a few times. Other DNA variants within this sample encode the same CDR3. The rearrangement joins TRBV7-2 to TRBJ1-1; unclear D gene. This CDR3 has 13 residues. V dropped 3 bases and J dropped 2 bases, with 7 bases sitting between them. Germline values: CDR1 SGHTA, CDR2 FQGNSA. The CDR3 DNA sequence: TGTGCCAGCAGCTTTACAGAAAACACTGAAGCTTTCTTT. It specifies CASSFTENTEAFF.

The chain links TRBV29-1 to TRBJ2-3; a possible D gene is TRBD2 (6 bases). Germline CDR1 is SQVTM and CDR2 is ANQGSEA. This CDR3 has 15 residues. Trimming took 0 bases from V and 5 from J, leaving 15 bases between them. Here the CDR3 DNA reads TGCAGCGTTGAAGATCTTGGAGGGGTGATAGATACGCAGTATTTT. It encodes CSVEDLGGVIDTQYF.

The chain uses TRBV29-1 and TRBJ2-7; no firm D call. Trimming stripped 6 bases from V and 5 bases from J, with 11 bases between. There are 11 residues in the CDR3. The germline CDR1 and CDR2 sequences are SQVTM and ANQGSEA. The CDR3 DNA follows: TGCAGCGTGGGATTCAACCACGAGCAGTACTTC. Translated: CSVGFNHEQYF.

This clone showed up just a few times. This chain links TRBV28 with TRBJ2-7; 7 bases fit TRBD2. Unmatched junction bases numbered 11, after V lost 4 bases and J lost 2 bases. The CDR3 is made up of 16 amino acids. The germline V gene has CDR1 MDHEN and CDR2 SYDVKM. DNA for the CDR3: TGTGCCAGCAGTTCCCCGGGACTACCAACGACCTACGAGCAGTACTTC. Protein product: CASSSPGLPTTYEQYF.

Only a few counts were recorded for this clone. This chain connects TRBV7-2 to TRBJ1-2, with 8 nucleotides matching TRBD1. The CDR3 is 14 residues long. Germline-derived CDR1 and CDR2 are SGHTA and FQGNSA. V trimming: 3 bases; J trimming: 4 bases; junction bases outside the gene matches: 4. CDR3 amino acids: CASSFLTGGYGYTF. The CDR3 DNA follows: TGTGCCAGCAGCTTTCTTACAGGGGGCTATGGCTACACCTTC.

There are a few counts of this clone. V is TRBV5-1 and J is TRBJ2-5; 10 positions agree with TRBD2. The CDR3 runs 16 residues. Germline CDR1 is SGHRS and CDR2 is YFSETQ. Unmatched junction bases numbered 7, after V lost 4 bases and J lost 1 base. The CDR3: CASSPEASGGQETQYF. DNA of the CDR3: TGCGCCAGCAGCCCGGAGGCTAGCGGGGGCCAAGAGACCCAGTACTTC.

This clone was detected only a few times. The chain couples TRBV9 to TRBJ2-3; TRBD2 agrees at 12 bases. The V and J ends lost 4 bases and 7 bases, in that order; junction bases with no gene match: 10. The CDR3 is made up of 16 amino acids. CDR1 and CDR2 (germline): SGDLS, YYNGEE. The CDR3 coding sequence is TGTGCCAGCAGCAACGGACTAGCGGGACCGCCTTATACGCAGTATTTT. Its translation is CASSNGLAGPPYTQYF.

This clone was seen a few times. CDR3 residues: CASSPGTVLGTEAFF. As DNA, the CDR3 is TGCGCCAGCAGCCCCGGGACAGTTTTGGGCACTGAAGCTTTCTTT. The chain carries TRBV5-1 and TRBJ1-1; 7 bases map to TRBD1. This CDR3 is 15 amino acids long. Germline V CDR1 and CDR2: SGHRS, YFSETQ. V was pared by 4 bases and J by 4 bases, with 10 bases of the junction left unmatched.

The V call is TRBV6-1, the J call TRBJ2-5; TRBD2 matches at 7 bases. Trimming at V came to 5 bases and at J to 5 bases, leaving 11 bases not matched to a gene. This CDR3 is 15 amino acids long. Germline-derived CDR1 and CDR2 are MNHNS and SASEGT. CDR3 sequence: CASSKAGAGVETQYF. The CDR3 nucleotides are TGTGCCAGCAGTAAGGCGGGAGCCGGGGTCGAGACCCAGTACTTC.

This clone was found a few times. The chain couples TRBV6-1 to TRBJ2-7, with 9 nucleotides matching TRBD1. V gave up 4 bases and J gave up 2 bases; unmatched junction bases: 6. CDR1 and CDR2 from the germline V gene are MNHNS and SASEGT. CDR3 size: 15 residues. The CDR3 region has the DNA TGTGCCAGCAGTGGGCCGGGACAGGGAACCTACGAGCAGTACTTC. This translates into CASSGPGQGTYEQYF.

This clone was seen a few times. Other DNA sequences within the sample encode an identical CDR3. This chain joins TRBV2 and TRBJ2-5; the D is unclear. The CDR3 is 14 amino acids. The V gene lost 3 bases and the J gene lost 1 base, with 9 bases spanning the gap. Germline CDR1 reads SNHLY; CDR2 reads FYNNEI. This CDR3 reads CASSEGTLQETQYF. The CDR3 DNA reads as TGTGCCAGCAGTGAGGGCACCCTCCAAGAGACCCAGTACTTC.

The table lists this clone with a few counts. CDR3 DNA sequence: TGTGCCAGCAGCGTAGCTGTCGGAGGGGCAGGGGATGAGCAGTTCTTC. Protein sequence: CASSVAVGGAGDEQFF. The rearrangement uses TRBV9 and TRBJ2-1; TRBD1 or TRBD2 may be the D gene (6 bases each). The CDR3 is 16 amino acids. CDR1 SGDLS and CDR2 YYNGEE come from the germline V gene. The germline V and J ends were trimmed by 0 bases and 8 bases, with 18 bases remaining between them.

The chain links TRBV10-3 to TRBJ2-5; D might be TRBD2 (6 bases). Germline V gene data show CDR1 as ENHRY and CDR2 as SYGVKD. There are 16 residues in the CDR3. V lost 2 bases to trimming and J lost 3 bases, with 16 bases between them. In DNA, the CDR3 is TGTGCCATCAGTGAGGAGCCGGGACTCCTCAAAGAGACCCAGTACTTC. This encodes CAISEEPGLLKETQYF.

This clone was seen more than once but under ten times. V usage is TRBV13 and J usage is TRBJ1-4, with D possibly matching TRBD1 (6 bases). CDR3 size: 15 residues. V lost 6 bases and J lost 4, with 15 bases in between. Germline V gene data show CDR1 as PRHDT and CDR2 as FYEKMQ (reference sequence). The CDR3 coding sequence is TGTGCCAGCAGGGAACAACAGGGCTATAATGAAAAACTGTTTTTT. The encoded protein is CASREQQGYNEKLFF.

This clone was seen a handful of times. The chain carries TRBV5-8 and TRBJ2-5; 7 bases are shared with TRBD2. V dropped 4 bases and J dropped 7; count of bases not matched to a gene: 7. CDR3 length equals 13 residues. CDR1 SGHTS and CDR2 YDEGEE come from the germline V gene. In DNA form, the CDR3 reads TGTGCCAGCAGCAGCGGGGCCGGCGGGACCCAGTACTTC. This codes for CASSSGAGGTQYF.